What follows are 9 T cell receptor beta chains derived from one specimen sequenced in a study of cytomegalovirus exposure and HLA in healthy donors. PCR was performed using 60 Vbeta and 13 Jbeta primers. Clones were sequenced by immunoSEQ multiplex PCR, and TCRdb holds only the in-frame ones, with some missing. Among 150,000 to 200,000 clones, roughly four fifths were seen once, and the ten largest hold around 4.1%. Sample: PBMCs. The receptors were sampled from a man between 45 and 60 years old in good health and CMV-seropositive.

On this clone itself: The junction differs from germline at one of its ends, possibly a read error. This CDR3 is CASGLSQIQETQYF. As DNA, the CDR3 is TGTGCCAGCGGCTTGTCGCAGATCCAAGAGACCCAGTACTTC. V usage is TRBV5-6 and J usage is TRBJ2-5; unclear D gene. This CDR3 contains 14 residues. Germline V gives CDR1 SGHDT, CDR2 YYEEEE.

This sequence joins TRBV18 and TRBJ2-1; D might be TRBD2 (6 bases). The CDR3 contains 14 residues. V was shortened by 2 bases and J by 5 bases, with 10 bases between the two germline ends. The germline V gene encodes CDR1 KGHSH and CDR2 LQKENI. CDR3 sequence (DNA): TGTGCCAGCTCACCATTGGGACTCAACAATGAGCAGTTCTTC. Translation: CASSPLGLNNEQFF.

This clone was picked up one time. The chain couples TRBV29-1 to TRBJ2-7, with 10 positions matching TRBD1. Germline V gives CDR1 SQVTM, CDR2 ANQGSEA. CDR3 size: 15 residues. J lost 5 bases, V lost 6 bases, and 13 bases had no gene match. The CDR3 DNA sequence: TGCAGCGTCCCCGCGACCGGGACAGGGGTGGACGAGCAGTACTTC. Translating gives CSVPATGTGVDEQYF.

The V call is TRBV4-3, the J call TRBJ2-5, with 8 bases matching TRBD2. CDR3 length equals 17 residues. V lost 0 bases and J lost 4; bases outside the gene matches: 10. The germline gives CDR1 LGHNA, CDR2 YSLEER. As DNA, the CDR3 is TGCGCCAGCAGCCAAGAACCCTCGGGGGGGCCGCGAGAGACCCAGTACTTC. This translates into CASSQEPSGGPRETQYF.

The chain joins TRBV19 to TRBJ1-1, with D maybe TRBD1 (6 bases). CDR1 LNHDA and CDR2 SQIVND come from the germline V gene (reference sequence). V was pared by 0 bases and J by 8 bases, with 10 bases between. This CDR3 is built from 13 residues. The CDR3 spells CASSIDPTGEAFF. The DNA for the CDR3 is TGTGCCAGTAGTATAGATCCAACAGGGGAAGCTTTCTTT.

V usage is TRBV11-2 and J usage is TRBJ1-2; 8 bases line up with TRBD1. V shed 0 bases, J shed 11 bases, and the junction held 14 bases outside the gene matches. Germline V gene lookup returns CDR1 SGHAT and CDR2 FQNNGV. The CDR3 has 16 residues. The chain's CDR3 is CASSLDLDRVDNKYTF. CDR3 in DNA: TGTGCCAGCAGCTTAGATTTGGACAGGGTCGACAACAAGTACACCTTC.

This chain joins TRBV6-5 and TRBJ2-7, with 8 bases matching TRBD1. Trimming took 4 bases from V and 2 from J; bases not matched to a gene: 10. The CDR3 has 16 residues. The germline gives CDR1 MNHEY, CDR2 SVGAGI. In DNA, the CDR3 is TGTGCCAGCAGTTTGACTCGGACAGGGTCAACCTACGAGCAGTACTTC. Encoded protein: CASSLTRTGSTYEQYF.

This chain connects TRBV5-1 to TRBJ2-2, with TRBD1 matching 7 bases. The CDR3 extends over 17 amino acids. The V and J ends lost 4 bases and 4 bases, in that order; junction bases with no gene match: 13. CDR1 SGHRS and CDR2 YFSETQ come from the germline V gene. The DNA for the CDR3 is TGCGCCAGCAGCATAGTCGCCGGGACAGAGATCACCGGGGAGCTGTTTTTT. This translates into CASSIVAGTEITGELFF.

The J gene is TRBJ2-1, the V gene TRBV19; 14 bases align to TRBD2. V dropped 7 bases and J dropped 2; count of bases not matched to a gene: 7. Germline V CDR1 and CDR2: LNHDA, SQIVND (reference sequence). The CDR3 has 17 amino acids. The CDR3 sequence: CASTPGLAGVPYNEQFF. CDR3 sequence (DNA): TGTGCCAGTACCCCGGGACTAGCGGGAGTACCCTACAATGAGCAGTTCTTC. The complete variable domain, with remaining parts taken from reference TRBV19 and TRBJ2-1, reads DGGITQSPKYLFRKEGQNVTLSCEQNLNHDAMYWYRQDPGQGLRLIYYSQIVNDFQKGDIAEGYSVSREKKESFPLTVTSAQKNPTAFYLCASTPGLAGVPYNEQFFGPGTRLTVL.